The 16 T cell receptor beta chains presented below share a single source sample, sequenced in a study of T-cell reconstitution after alpha-beta-depleted transplantation in children. A library of TCRbeta sequences, prepared with unique molecular identifiers, was generated. TCRdb re-called the PCR reads with MiXCR, one entry per CDR3 protein. The repertoire includes hundreds of thousands of distinct CDR3 sequences, 10% to 15% of them detected once, and about 2.2% sits in the top ten. The specimen comprised PBMCs, mostly from graft donor cells, sampled 360 days after TCRalphabeta/CD19-depleted stem cell transplant. The receptors stem from a male patient under 18 who had a stem cell transplant for acute myeloid leukemia, so the T cells may come from the graft donor.

This clonotype was seen more than once but under ten times. J is TRBJ2-1 and V is TRBV11-3; D gene uncertain. This CDR3 region has 12 residues. Trimming took off 5 bases at V and 5 bases at J, with 7 bases between the two ends. Per the germline V gene, CDR1 is SGHNT and CDR2 is YENEEA. The CDR3 DNA is TGTGCCAGCAGCGCTCGGGACAATGAGCAGTTCTTC. Protein sequence: CASSARDNEQFF.

This clonotype has more than one count but fewer than ten. The V gene is TRBV7-8, the J gene TRBJ2-1; TRBD2 is a possible D gene (5 bases). V gave up 0 bases and J gave up 0 bases, with 18 bases separating them. The germline V gene encodes CDR1 SGHVS and CDR2 FQNEAQ. The CDR3 has 19 amino acids. The CDR3 sequence is CASSLARALSRNSYNEQFF. The CDR3 DNA follows: TGTGCCAGCAGCTTAGCGAGGGCGTTGTCGCGGAACTCCTACAATGAGCAGTTCTTC. Based on the CDR3 plus reference TRBV7-8 and TRBJ2-1, the full variable domain is GAGVSQSPRYKVAKRGQDVALRCDPISGHVSLFWYQQALGQGPEFLTYFQNEAQLDKSGLPSDRFFAERPEGSVSTLKIQRTQQEDSAVYLCASSLARALSRNSYNEQFFGPGTRLTVL.

The chain uses TRBV6-1 and TRBJ2-7; D tentatively reads TRBD1 or TRBD2 (5 bases each). Trimming left V 5 bases short and J 5 bases short, with 22 bases between. The CDR3 runs to 16 residues. The germline V gene has CDR1 MNHNS and CDR2 SASEGT. The chain's CDR3 is CASSIDPGPRKHEQYF. Written as DNA, the CDR3 is TGTGCCAGCAGTATTGACCCGGGACCAAGAAAACACGAGCAGTACTTC.

V gene TRBV4-2 combines with J gene TRBJ2-2; 10 nucleotides agree with TRBD2. The J segment lost 2 bases and the V segment lost 2 bases, leaving 8 bases of the junction unmatched. This CDR3 region has 18 residues. CDR1 LGHNA and CDR2 YNFKEQ come from the germline V gene. CDR3 region: CASSQSVGLAVNTGELFF. In DNA, the CDR3 is TGTGCCAGCAGCCAATCTGTAGGACTAGCGGTCAACACCGGGGAGCTGTTTTTT.

The chain recombines TRBV2 with TRBJ2-1, with D possibly TRBD2 on 6 matching bases. CDR3 length equals 22 residues. V dropped 0 bases and J dropped 4 bases, with 31 bases sitting between them. The germline V gene encodes CDR1 SNHLY and CDR2 FYNNEI. CDR3 bases: TGTGCCAGCAGTGAAGCGCTTATGGCAGCTCCCGGGTCGGGAGCCGGATACAATGAGCAGTTCTTC. Translation gives CASSEALMAAPGSGAGYNEQFF.

This clonotype has at least ten counts. CDR3: CASSFDDPRWGETQYF. Here the CDR3 DNA reads TGCGCCAGCAGCTTCGATGACCCGAGATGGGGAGAGACCCAGTACTTC. This sequence joins TRBV5-1 and TRBJ2-5, with no clear D. Germline V gene data show CDR1 as SGHRS and CDR2 as YFSETQ. The V and J ends lost 2 bases and 4 bases respectively, with 18 bases between them. CDR3 length: 16 residues.

The chain uses TRBV15 and TRBJ2-7; the D gene is possibly TRBD2 (5 bases). The CDR3 runs 14 residues. Trimming removed 3 bases at V and 2 bases at J, with 11 bases between. The V gene's germline CDR1 is LNHNV and CDR2 YYDKDF (reference sequence). In DNA form, the CDR3 reads TGTGCCACCAGCAGTCCAGCGGCCCCCTACGAGCAGTACTTC. Its translation is CATSSPAAPYEQYF.

This clonotype occurred a few times. The J gene is TRBJ1-5, the V gene TRBV5-1; tentatively, D is TRBD1 (6 bases). V dropped 9 bases and J dropped 0 bases, with 16 bases sitting between them. Germline V gives CDR1 SGHRS, CDR2 YFSETQ. There are 15 residues in the CDR3. CDR3 DNA: TGCGCCAACAGGGAGGACAAGTATAGCAATCAGCCCCAGCATTTT. This gives the protein CANREDKYSNQPQHF.

This clonotype was found a few times. The chain has TRBV12-3 or TRBV12-4 and TRBJ2-7, with 10 bases matching TRBD2. V lost 6 bases and J lost 6; bases outside the gene matches: 8. This CDR3 has 14 amino acids. The chain's CDR3 is CASSPGLATSEQYF. The DNA of the CDR3 is TGTGCCAGCAGCCCGGGACTAGCGACCTCCGAGCAGTACTTC.

The V gene is TRBV29-1, the J gene TRBJ2-1; 9 positions match TRBD1. The CDR3 consists of 14 residues. The germline V gene encodes CDR1 SQVTM and CDR2 ANQGSEA. With V trimmed by 7 bases and J by 2 bases, 6 bases remained unmatched. CDR3 amino acids: CSALQGAAYNEQFF. CDR3 in DNA: TGCAGCGCACTACAGGGGGCCGCCTACAATGAGCAGTTCTTC.

In DNA, the CDR3 is TGTGCCACCAGCAGAGGAAAATACTGGGGGGGCAATGAGCAGTTCTTC. Its translation: CATSRGKYWGGNEQFF. The rearrangement joins TRBV15 to TRBJ2-1; 7 bases agree with TRBD2. Losses at the gene ends were 1 base for V and 6 bases for J; bases not matched to a gene: 9. The CDR3 extends over 16 amino acids. Germline V gene data show CDR1 as LNHNV and CDR2 as YYDKDF (reference sequence). Combining the CDR3 with reference TRBV15 and TRBJ2-1 gives the whole variable domain DAMVIQNPRYQVTQFGKPVTLSCSQTLNHNVMYWYQQKSSQAPKLLFHYYDKDFNNEADTPDNFQSRRPNTSFCFLDIRSPGLGDTAMYLCATSRGKYWGGNEQFFGPGTRLTVL.

The gene calls are TRBV20-1 and TRBJ2-1, with 12 bases lining up with TRBD1. V was pared by 2 bases and J by 10 bases, with 9 bases of the junction left unmatched. Germline V lookup: CDR1 DFQATT, CDR2 SNEGSKA (reference sequence). The CDR3 sequence is 15 residues long. This chain's CDR3 is CSARPPGQGAQEQFF. The CDR3 DNA is TGCAGTGCTAGACCCCCGGGACAGGGGGCGCAGGAGCAGTTCTTC.

In nucleotides, the CDR3 is TGCAGTGCTGCCGGGACAGGGTCCTACGAGCAGTACTTC. Protein product: CSAAGTGSYEQYF. The rearrangement uses TRBV20-1 and TRBJ2-7, with 9 bases matching TRBD1. Germline lookup yields CDR1 DFQATT and CDR2 SNEGSKA (reference sequence). This CDR3 contains 13 residues. The J segment lost 1 base and the V segment lost 5 bases, leaving 3 bases of the junction unmatched.

The chain is built from TRBV3-1 and TRBJ2-7, with 15 bases matching TRBD2. J lost 2 bases, V lost 2 bases, and 4 bases had no gene match. Germline V CDR1 and CDR2: LGHDT, YNNKEL (reference sequence). This CDR3 has 17 residues. The CDR3 here is CASSQTWTSGRAYEQYF. CDR3 nucleotides: TGTGCCAGCAGCCAAACCTGGACTAGCGGGAGGGCCTACGAGCAGTACTTC.

The table lists this clonotype with many counts. At one boundary the junction diverges from the germline segment, which might be a read error. V is TRBV6-5 and J is TRBJ2-3; TRBD2 is a possible D gene (6 bases). This CDR3 spans 11 amino acids. CDR1 and CDR2 from the germline V gene are MNHEY and SVGAGI. The CDR3 sequence: CASSRGDTQYF. In nucleotides, the CDR3 is TGCGCCAGCAGCCGGGGGGATACGCAGTATTTT.

The chain couples TRBV4-3 to TRBJ2-7; D is possibly TRBD1 or TRBD2 (6 bases each). With 4 bases removed from V and 0 bases from J, the gap between germline ends came to 16 bases. Germline-derived CDR1 and CDR2 are LGHNA and YSLEER. This CDR3 comprises 16 residues. The CDR3 DNA follows: TGCGCCAGCAGCCCTAGGTTCGGGGGCGGCTCCTACGAGCAGTACTTC. Encoded protein: CASSPRFGGGSYEQYF.